This entry concerns a single TCR beta chain. The method was immunoSEQ multiplex PCR; TCRdb's version includes in-frame clones alone and lacks a portion of them. The table lists 20,000 to 25,000 clones, about 97% of them singletons, with 0.15% in the top ten. This specimen comes from a study of monozygotic twins with cystic fibrosis. Across the whole study: Library input was about 3 micrograms of fragmented DNA, with approximately 14 PCR cycles.

Germline-derived CDR1 and CDR2 are SGHAT and FQNNGV. The CDR3 runs 12 residues. V was pared by 5 bases and J by 5 bases, with 9 bases between. The sequencing sample was made of blood. The gene calls are TRBV11-2 and TRBJ2-5, with D maybe TRBD2 (5 bases). The source of this sequence is a girl aged 5-17 years with cystic fibrosis. This CDR3 reads CASSTRGETQYF. CDR3 nucleotide sequence: TGTGCCAGCAGCACAAGAGGGGAGACCCAGTACTTC.